Listed below are T cell receptor beta chains from one sample, sequenced in a study of breast tumors, draining lymph nodes, adjacent tissues. TCRdb re-analysed the multiplex PCR reads in MiXCR, keeping a single row per CDR3 protein. Here the sample spans around 17,000 distinct CDR3 sequences, approximately 42% being singletons. The sequenced sample was tumor-adjacent breast tissue. The source of these receptors is a female donor with breast cancer. Some clones in this sample may be carry-over from other donors' samples. The CDR3 runs from the conserved cysteine through the conserved F or W. Fields, in order: J gene, D gene, clone size, V gene, CDR3 protein, CDR3 DNA. D genes are given only for firm matches. Size is stated for part of the rows, as once, few or many counts, or as a class when the clone is expanded.

TRBJ1-6 - - TRBV2 CASSVARGVSPLHF TGTGCCAGCAGTGTGGCCAGGGGCGTCTCACCCCTCCACTTT
TRBJ2-7 TRBD1 - TRBV4-1 CASSRTGGAYEQYF TGCGCCAGCAGCCGGACAGGGGGAGCCTACGAGCAGTACTTC
TRBJ2-1 TRBD2 many TRBV20-1 CSALDTSGRRNEQFF TGCAGTGCTCTTGATACTAGCGGGAGAAGAAATGAGCAGTTCTTC
TRBJ1-6 - many TRBV3-1 CASSQDRDNSPLHF TGTGCCAGCAGCCAAGACAGAGATAATTCACCCCTCCACTTT
TRBJ2-7 TRBD2 once TRBV5-8 CASSLGAGVGSYEQYF TGTGCCAGCAGCTTGGGAGCGGGAGTGGGCTCCTACGAGCAGTACTTC
TRBJ2-1 - many TRBV4-1 CASSHRPAAYNEQFF TGCGCCAGCAGCCATCGACCGGCCGCTTACAATGAGCAGTTCTTC
TRBJ1-2 TRBD1 many TRBV28 CASRTQGSAGYTF TGTGCCAGCAGAACACAGGGGAGTGCTGGCTACACCTTC
TRBJ1-2 TRBD1 - TRBV6-2/TRBV6-3 CASSGTGDQVYYGYTF TGTGCCAGCAGCGGGACAGGGGACCAAGTCTACTATGGCTACACCTTC
TRBJ1-2 - medium-sized TRBV4-1 CASSQGPTTGRGYGYTF TGCGCCAGCAGCCAAGGGCCCACTACAGGGAGAGGGTATGGCTACACCTTC
TRBJ1-6 - medium-sized TRBV5-1 CASSLRASSYNSPLHF TGCGCCAGCAGCTTGAGAGCTTCCTCCTATAATTCACCCCTCCACTTT
TRBJ2-2 - - TRBV5-4 CASSLDRAVGELFF TGTGCCAGCAGCTTGGACAGGGCTGTCGGGGAGCTGTTTTTT
TRBJ1-4 - few TRBV7-9 CASSGGSELFF TGTGCCAGCAGCGGCGGATCGGAACTGTTTTTT
TRBJ1-3 - - TRBV4-3 CASSQDWQNSGNTIYF TGCGCCAGCAGCCAAGATTGGCAGAACTCTGGAAACACCATATATTTT
TRBJ2-2 TRBD1 - TRBV20-1 CSARGDRKNTGELFF TGCAGTGCTAGGGGGGACAGGAAGAACACCGGGGAGCTGTTTTTT
TRBJ1-2 - many TRBV7-2 CASSPGDTPSYGYPF TGTGCCAGCAGCCCCGGGGACACCCCCAGCTATGGCTACCCCTTC
TRBJ2-7 TRBD1 medium-sized TRBV4-1 CASSVTAGGKDEQYF TGCGCCAGCAGCGTGACGGCAGGGGGCAAGGACGAGCAGTACTTC
TRBJ1-1 - many TRBV5-1 CASSLGAEAFF TGCGCCAGCAGCTTGGGCGCTGAAGCTTTCTTT
TRBJ2-5 TRBD2 once TRBV12-5 CASGLEVLGLAGGQETQYF TGTGCTAGTGGTTTGGAGGTTTTGGGACTAGCGGGGGGACAAGAGACCCAGTACTTC
TRBJ2-2 - - TRBV9 CASSGTNKAGELFF TGTGCCAGCTCCGGGACAAATAAAGCCGGGGAGCTGTTTTTT
TRBJ1-2 - - TRBV20-1 CSAREPGPTYGYTF TGCAGTGCCAGAGAACCGGGACCGACTTATGGCTACACCTTC
TRBJ1-1 - many TRBV7-6 CASSRTENTEAFF TGTGCCAGCAGCCGGACGGAGAACACTGAAGCTTTCTTT
TRBJ1-5 - - TRBV7-8 CASTMGGEQPQHF TGTGCCAGCACTATGGGAGGGGAGCAGCCCCAGCATTTT
TRBJ1-2 - - TRBV11-2 CASSLDRASNYGYTF TGTGCCAGCAGCTTAGATCGCGCCAGCAACTATGGCTACACCTTC
TRBJ2-1 - many TRBV6-4 CASSDQDKSSYNEQFF TGTGCCAGCAGTGATCAGGATAAAAGCTCCTACAATGAGCAGTTCTTC
TRBJ2-3 TRBD1 many TRBV3-1 CASSQVPGQGTTQYF TGTGCCAGCAGCCAAGTCCCGGGACAGGGGACTACGCAGTATTTT
TRBJ2-1 TRBD2 few TRBV20-1 CSARVFVGGSGNEQFF TGCAGTGCTAGAGTATTCGTAGGCGGGAGTGGGAATGAGCAGTTCTTC
TRBJ2-3 TRBD2 - TRBV6-4 CASSVSGTSEVNQDTQYF TGTGCCAGCAGTGTTTCCGGGACTAGCGAAGTGAATCAAGATACGCAGTATTTT
TRBJ2-3 TRBD2 many TRBV30 CAWSPSGGLPQYF TGTGCCTGGAGCCCTAGCGGGGGTCTCCCGCAGTATTTT
TRBJ1-2 TRBD1 - TRBV12-3/TRBV12-4 CASTAGGSGRHYGYTF TGTGCCAGCACCGCAGGGGGGTCAGGGAGGCACTATGGCTACACCTTC
TRBJ1-2 TRBD1 - TRBV2 CASSRDRGLFGYTF TGTGCCAGCAGCCGGGACAGGGGGCTGTTTGGCTACACCTTC
TRBJ1-2 - medium-sized TRBV11-3 CASSKTTGFGGYTF TGTGCCAGCAGCAAAACCACAGGGTTTGGTGGCTACACCTTC